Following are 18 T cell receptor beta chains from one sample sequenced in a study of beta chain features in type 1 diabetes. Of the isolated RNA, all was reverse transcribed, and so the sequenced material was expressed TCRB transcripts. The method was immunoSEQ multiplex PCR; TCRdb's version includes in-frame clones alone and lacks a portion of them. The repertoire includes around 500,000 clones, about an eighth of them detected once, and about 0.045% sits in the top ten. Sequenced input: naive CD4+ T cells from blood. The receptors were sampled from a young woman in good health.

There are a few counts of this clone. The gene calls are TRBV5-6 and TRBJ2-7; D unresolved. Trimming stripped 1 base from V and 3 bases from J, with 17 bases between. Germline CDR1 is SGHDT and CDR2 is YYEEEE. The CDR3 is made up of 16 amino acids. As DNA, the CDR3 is TGTGCCAGCAGCTTGCGTTGGGGTCTAGGATTCTACGAGCAGTACGTC. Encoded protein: CASSLRWGLGFYEQYV.

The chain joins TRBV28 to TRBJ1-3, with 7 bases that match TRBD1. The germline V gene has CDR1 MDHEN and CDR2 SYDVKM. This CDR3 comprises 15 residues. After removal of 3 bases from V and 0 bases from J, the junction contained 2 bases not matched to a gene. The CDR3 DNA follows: TGTGCCAGCAGTTTTGGGACAGACTCTGGAAACACCATATATTTT. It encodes CASSFGTDSGNTIYF.

The CDR3 DNA sequence: TGCGCCAGCAGCCTCCTACCAGGAAGGGAAAAAAATTCACCCCTCCACTTT. It specifies CASSLLPGREKNSPLHF. The genes are TRBV4-1 and TRBJ1-6; D is unclear. V lost 4 bases and J lost 7, with 20 bases in between. The CDR3 spans 17 residues. Germline CDR1 MGHRA, CDR2 YSYEKL.

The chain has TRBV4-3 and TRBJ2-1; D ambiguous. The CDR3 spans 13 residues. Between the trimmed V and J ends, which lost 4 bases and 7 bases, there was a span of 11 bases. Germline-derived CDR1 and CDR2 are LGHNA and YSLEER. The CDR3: CASSPTSSNEQFF. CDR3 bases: TGCGCCAGCAGCCCAACCTCGTCGAATGAGCAGTTCTTC.

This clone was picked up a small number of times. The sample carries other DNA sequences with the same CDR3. In DNA, the CDR3 is TGCAGCGCTGGTCGGATAGGAAAGGCAGAGACCCAGTACTTC. Encoded protein: CSAGRIGKAETQYF. V gene TRBV29-1 combines with J gene TRBJ2-5, with unresolved D. Germline V CDR1 and CDR2: SQVTM, ANQGSEA. Trimming left V 7 bases short and J 4 bases short, with 19 bases between. The CDR3 is 14 amino acids.

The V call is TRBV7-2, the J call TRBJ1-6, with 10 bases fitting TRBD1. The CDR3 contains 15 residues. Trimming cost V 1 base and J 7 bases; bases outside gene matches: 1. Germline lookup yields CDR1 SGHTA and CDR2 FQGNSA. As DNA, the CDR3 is TGTGCCAGCAGCTTAGGACAGGGGGCAAATTCACCCCTCCACTTT. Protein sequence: CASSLGQGANSPLHF.

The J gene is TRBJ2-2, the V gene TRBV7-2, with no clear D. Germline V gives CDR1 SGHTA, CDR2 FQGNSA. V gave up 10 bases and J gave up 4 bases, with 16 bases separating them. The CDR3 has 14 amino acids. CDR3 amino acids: CATGPRILTGELFF. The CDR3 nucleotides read TGTGCCACCGGGCCCAGAATCCTCACCGGGGAGCTGTTTTTT.

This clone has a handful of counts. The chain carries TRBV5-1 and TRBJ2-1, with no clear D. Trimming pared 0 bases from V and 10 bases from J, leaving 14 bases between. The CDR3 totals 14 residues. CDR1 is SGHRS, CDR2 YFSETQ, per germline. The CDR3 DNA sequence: TGCGCCAGCAGCTTGGCCCAGTATAGGGAAGAGCAGTTCTTC. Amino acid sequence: CASSLAQYREEQFF.

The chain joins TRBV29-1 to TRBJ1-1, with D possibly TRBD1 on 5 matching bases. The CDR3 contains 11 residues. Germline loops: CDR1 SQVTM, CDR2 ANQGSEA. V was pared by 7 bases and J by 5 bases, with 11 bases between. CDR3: CSDLQETEAFF. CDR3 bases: TGCAGCGACCTACAGGAGACTGAAGCTTTCTTT.

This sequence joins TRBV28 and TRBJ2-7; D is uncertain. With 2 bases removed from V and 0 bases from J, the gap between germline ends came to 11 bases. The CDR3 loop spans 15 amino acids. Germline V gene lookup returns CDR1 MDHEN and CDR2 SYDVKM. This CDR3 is CASSLRGSISYEQYV. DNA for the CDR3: TGTGCCAGCAGTTTACGTGGCTCCATCTCCTACGAGCAGTACGTC.

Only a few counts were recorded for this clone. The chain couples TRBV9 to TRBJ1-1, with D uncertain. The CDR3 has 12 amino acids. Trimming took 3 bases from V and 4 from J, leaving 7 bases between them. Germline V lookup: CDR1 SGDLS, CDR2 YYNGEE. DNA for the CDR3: TGTGCCAGCAGCGACCTTTTCACTGAAGCTTTCTTT. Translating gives CASSDLFTEAFF.

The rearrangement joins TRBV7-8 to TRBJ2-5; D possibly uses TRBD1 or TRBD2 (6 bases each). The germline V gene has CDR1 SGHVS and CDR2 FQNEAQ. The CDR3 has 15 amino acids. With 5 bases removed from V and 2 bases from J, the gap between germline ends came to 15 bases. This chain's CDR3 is CASSQGRDTQETQYF. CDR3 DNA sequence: TGTGCCAGCAGCCAGGGGCGGGACACACAAGAGACCCAGTACTTC.

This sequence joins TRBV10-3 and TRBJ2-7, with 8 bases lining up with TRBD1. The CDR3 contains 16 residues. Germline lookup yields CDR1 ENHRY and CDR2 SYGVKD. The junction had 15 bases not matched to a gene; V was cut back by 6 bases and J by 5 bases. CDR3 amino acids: CAIRRSTGQDFNEQYV. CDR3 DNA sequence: TGTGCCATCAGAAGGTCAACGGGACAGGATTTCAACGAGCAGTACGTC.

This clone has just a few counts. The CDR3 DNA reads TGTGCCAGCAGCTTAAGGCCAGCGGATACGCAGTATTTT. It translates to CASSLRPADTQYF. The rearrangement uses TRBV7-2 and TRBJ2-3, with D unresolved. The CDR3 loop spans 13 amino acids. Germline loops: CDR1 SGHTA, CDR2 FQGNSA. The germline V and J ends were trimmed by 2 bases and 6 bases, with 9 bases remaining between them.

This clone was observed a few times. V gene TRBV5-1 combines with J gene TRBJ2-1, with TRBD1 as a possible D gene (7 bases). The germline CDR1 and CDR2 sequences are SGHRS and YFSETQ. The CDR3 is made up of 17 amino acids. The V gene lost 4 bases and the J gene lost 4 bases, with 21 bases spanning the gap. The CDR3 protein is CASSPLGTGQAYNEQFF. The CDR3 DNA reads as TGCGCCAGCAGCCCTCTCGGGACTGGACAGGCTTACAATGAGCAGTTCTTC. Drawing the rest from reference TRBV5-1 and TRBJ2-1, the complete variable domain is KAGVTQTPRYLIKTRGQQVTLSCSPISGHRSVSWYQQTPGQGLQFLFEYFSETQRNKGNFPGRFSGRQFSNSRSEMNVSTLELGDSALYLCASSPLGTGQAYNEQFFGPGTRLTVL.

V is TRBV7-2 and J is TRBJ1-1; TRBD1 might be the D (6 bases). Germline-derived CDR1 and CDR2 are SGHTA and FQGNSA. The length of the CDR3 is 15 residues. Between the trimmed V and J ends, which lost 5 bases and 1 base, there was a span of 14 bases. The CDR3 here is CASSATGGGNTEAFF. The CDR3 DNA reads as TGTGCCAGCAGCGCGACCGGGGGCGGGAACACTGAAGCTTTCTTT.

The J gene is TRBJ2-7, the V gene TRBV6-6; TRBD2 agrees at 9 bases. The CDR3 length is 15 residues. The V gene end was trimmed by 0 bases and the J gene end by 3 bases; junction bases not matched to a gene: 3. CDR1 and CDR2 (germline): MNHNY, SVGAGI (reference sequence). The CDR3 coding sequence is TGTGCCAGCAGTTACTCTAGCGGGGGACACTACGAGCAGTACGTC. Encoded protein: CASSYSSGGHYEQYV.

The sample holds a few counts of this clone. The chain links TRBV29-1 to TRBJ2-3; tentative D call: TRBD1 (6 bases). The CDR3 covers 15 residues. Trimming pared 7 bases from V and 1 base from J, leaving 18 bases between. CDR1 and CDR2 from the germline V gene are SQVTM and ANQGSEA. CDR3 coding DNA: TGCAGCGCCCGTGGGGGCGCTTGGGGCACAGATACGCAGTATTTT. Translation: CSARGGAWGTDTQYF.